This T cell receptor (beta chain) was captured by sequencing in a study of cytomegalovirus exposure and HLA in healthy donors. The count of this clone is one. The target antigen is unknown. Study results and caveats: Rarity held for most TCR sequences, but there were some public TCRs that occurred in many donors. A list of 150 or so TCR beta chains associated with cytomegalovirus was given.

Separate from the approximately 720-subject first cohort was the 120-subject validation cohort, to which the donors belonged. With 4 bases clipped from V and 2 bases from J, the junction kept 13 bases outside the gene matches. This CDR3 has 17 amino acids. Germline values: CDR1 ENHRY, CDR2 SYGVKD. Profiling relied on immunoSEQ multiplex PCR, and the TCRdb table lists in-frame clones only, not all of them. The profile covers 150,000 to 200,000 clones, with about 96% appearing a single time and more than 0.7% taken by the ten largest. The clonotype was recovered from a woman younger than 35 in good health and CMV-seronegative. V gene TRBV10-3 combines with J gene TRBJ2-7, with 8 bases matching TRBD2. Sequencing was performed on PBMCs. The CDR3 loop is CAISGGTSGTITYEQYF. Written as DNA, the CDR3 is TGTGCCATCAGTGGAGGCACTAGCGGTACAATCACCTACGAGCAGTACTTC.